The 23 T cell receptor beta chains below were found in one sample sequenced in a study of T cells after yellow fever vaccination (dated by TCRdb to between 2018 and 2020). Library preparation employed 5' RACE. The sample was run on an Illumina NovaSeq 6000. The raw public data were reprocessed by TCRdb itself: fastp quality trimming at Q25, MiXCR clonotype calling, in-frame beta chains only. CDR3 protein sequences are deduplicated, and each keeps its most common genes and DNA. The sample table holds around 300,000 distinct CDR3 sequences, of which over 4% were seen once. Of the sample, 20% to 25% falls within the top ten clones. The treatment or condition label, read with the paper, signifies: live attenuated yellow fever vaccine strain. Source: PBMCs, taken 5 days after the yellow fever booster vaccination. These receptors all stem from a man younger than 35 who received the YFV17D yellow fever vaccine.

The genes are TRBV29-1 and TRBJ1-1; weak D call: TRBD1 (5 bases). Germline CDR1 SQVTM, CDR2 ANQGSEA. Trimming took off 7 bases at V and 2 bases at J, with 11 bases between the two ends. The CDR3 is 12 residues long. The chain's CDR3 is CSAWGPNTEAFF. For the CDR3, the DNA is TGCAGCGCCTGGGGCCCTAACACTGAAGCTTTCTTT.

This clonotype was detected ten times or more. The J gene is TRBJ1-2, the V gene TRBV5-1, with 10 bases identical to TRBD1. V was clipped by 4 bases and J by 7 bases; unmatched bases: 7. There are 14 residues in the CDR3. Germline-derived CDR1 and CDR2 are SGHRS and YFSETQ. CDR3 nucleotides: TGCGCCAGCAGCGGGACAGGGGATTGGCTTGGCTACACCTTC. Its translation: CASSGTGDWLGYTF. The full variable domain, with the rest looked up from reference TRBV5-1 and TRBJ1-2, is KAGVTQTPRYLIKTRGQQVTLSCSPISGHRSVSWYQQTPGQGLQFLFEYFSETQRNKGNFPGRFSGRQFSNSRSEMNVSTLELGDSALYLCASSGTGDWLGYTFGSGTRLTVV.

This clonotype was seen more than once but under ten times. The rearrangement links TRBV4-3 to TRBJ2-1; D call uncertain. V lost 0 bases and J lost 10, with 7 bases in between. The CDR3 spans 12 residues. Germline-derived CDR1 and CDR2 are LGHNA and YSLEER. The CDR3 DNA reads TGCGCCAGCAGCCAAGATAACCGCGAGCAGTTCTTC. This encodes CASSQDNREQFF.

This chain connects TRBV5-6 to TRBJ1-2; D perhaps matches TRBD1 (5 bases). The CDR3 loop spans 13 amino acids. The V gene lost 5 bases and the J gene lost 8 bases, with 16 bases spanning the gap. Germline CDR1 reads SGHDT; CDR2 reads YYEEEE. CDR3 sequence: CASSVAAGSGYTF. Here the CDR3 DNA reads TGTGCCAGCAGTGTGGCTGCAGGGAGCGGCTACACCTTC.

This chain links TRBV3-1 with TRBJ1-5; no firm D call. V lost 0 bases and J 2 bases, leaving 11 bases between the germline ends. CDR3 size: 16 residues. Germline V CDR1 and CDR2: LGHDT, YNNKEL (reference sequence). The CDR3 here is CASSQDGWVGNQPQHF. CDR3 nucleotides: TGTGCCAGCAGCCAAGACGGCTGGGTCGGCAATCAGCCCCAGCATTTT. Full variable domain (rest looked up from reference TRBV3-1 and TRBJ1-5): DTAVSQTPKYLVTQMGNDKSIKCEQNLGHDTMYWYKQDSKKFLKIMFSYNNKELIINETVPNRFSPKSPDKAHLNLHINSLELGDSAVYFCASSQDGWVGNQPQHFGDGTRLSIL.

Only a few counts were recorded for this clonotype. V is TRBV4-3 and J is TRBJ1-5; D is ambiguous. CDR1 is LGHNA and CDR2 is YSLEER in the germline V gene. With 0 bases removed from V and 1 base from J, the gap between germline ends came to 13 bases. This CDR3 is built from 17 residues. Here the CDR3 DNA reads TGCGCCAGCAGCCAAGATAGTACAGTCTCGAGCAATCAGCCCCAGCATTTT. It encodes CASSQDSTVSSNQPQHF.

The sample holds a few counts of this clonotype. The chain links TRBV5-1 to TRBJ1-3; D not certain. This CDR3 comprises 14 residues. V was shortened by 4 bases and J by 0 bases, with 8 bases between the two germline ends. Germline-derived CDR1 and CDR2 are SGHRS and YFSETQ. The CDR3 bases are TGCGCCAGCAGCCCTACACGCTCTGGAAACACCATATATTTT. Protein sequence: CASSPTRSGNTIYF. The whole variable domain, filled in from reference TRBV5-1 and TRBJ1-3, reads KAGVTQTPRYLIKTRGQQVTLSCSPISGHRSVSWYQQTPGQGLQFLFEYFSETQRNKGNFPGRFSGRQFSNSRSEMNVSTLELGDSALYLCASSPTRSGNTIYFGEGSWLTVV.

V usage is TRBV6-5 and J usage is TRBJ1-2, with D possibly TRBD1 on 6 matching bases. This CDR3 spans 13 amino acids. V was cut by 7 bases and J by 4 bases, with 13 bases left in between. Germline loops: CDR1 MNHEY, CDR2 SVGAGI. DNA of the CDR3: TGTGCCAGCACCCCTGGGGGGCTCTATGGCTACACCTTC. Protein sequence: CASTPGGLYGYTF.

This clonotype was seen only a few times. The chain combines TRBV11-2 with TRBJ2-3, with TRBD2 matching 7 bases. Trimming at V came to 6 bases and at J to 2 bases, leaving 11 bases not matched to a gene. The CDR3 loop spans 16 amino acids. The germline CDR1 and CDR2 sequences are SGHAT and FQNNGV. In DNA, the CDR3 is TGTGCCAGCAGAAAGGGGAGCGGGGAGCCCACAGATACGCAGTATTTT. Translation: CASRKGSGEPTDTQYF.

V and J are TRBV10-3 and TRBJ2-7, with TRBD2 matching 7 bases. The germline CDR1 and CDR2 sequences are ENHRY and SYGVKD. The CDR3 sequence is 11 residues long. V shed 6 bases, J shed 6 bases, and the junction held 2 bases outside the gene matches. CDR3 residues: CAIRGGIEQYF. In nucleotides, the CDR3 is TGTGCCATCAGGGGGGGGATCGAGCAGTACTTC.

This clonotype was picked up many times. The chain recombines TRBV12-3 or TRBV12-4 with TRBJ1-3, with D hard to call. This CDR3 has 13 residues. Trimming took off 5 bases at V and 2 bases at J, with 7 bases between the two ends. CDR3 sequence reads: CASSTQPGNTIYF. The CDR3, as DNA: TGTGCCAGCAGTACCCAACCTGGAAACACCATATATTTT.

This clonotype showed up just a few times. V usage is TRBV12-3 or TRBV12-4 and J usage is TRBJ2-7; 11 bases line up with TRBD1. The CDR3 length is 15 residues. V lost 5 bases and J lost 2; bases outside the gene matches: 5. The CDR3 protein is CASSGGQGVPYEQYV. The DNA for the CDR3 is TGTGCCAGCAGTGGGGGACAGGGGGTGCCCTACGAGCAGTACGTC.

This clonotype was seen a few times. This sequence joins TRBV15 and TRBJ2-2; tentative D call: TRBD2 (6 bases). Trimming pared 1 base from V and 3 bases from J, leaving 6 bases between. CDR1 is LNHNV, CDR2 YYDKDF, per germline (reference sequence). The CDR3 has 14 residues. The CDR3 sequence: CATSRGGDTGELFF. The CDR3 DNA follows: TGTGCCACCAGCAGAGGGGGGGACACCGGGGAGCTGTTTTTT. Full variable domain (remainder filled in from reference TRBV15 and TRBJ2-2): DAMVIQNPRYQVTQFGKPVTLSCSQTLNHNVMYWYQQKSSQAPKLLFHYYDKDFNNEADTPDNFQSRRPNTSFCFLDIRSPGLGDTAMYLCATSRGGDTGELFFGEGSRLTVL.

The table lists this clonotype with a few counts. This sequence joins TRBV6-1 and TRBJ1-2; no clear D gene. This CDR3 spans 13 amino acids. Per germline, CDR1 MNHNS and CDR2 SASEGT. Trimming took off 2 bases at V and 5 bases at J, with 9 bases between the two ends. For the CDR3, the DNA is TGTGCCAGCAGTGAATTCGGGGTATATGGCTACACCTTC. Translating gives CASSEFGVYGYTF.

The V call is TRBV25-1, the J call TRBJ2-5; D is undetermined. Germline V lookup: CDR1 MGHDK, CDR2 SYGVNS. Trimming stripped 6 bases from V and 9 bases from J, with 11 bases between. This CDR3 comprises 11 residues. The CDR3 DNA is TGTGCCAGCAGCGGTCAGGTGGCCCAGTACTTC. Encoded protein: CASSGQVAQYF.

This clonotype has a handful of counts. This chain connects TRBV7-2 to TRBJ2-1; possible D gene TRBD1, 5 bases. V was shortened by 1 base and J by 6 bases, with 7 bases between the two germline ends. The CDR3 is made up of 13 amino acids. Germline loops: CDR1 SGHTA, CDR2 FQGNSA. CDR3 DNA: TGTGCCAGCAGCTTAGTCAGGGCCAATGAGCAGTTCTTC. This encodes CASSLVRANEQFF.

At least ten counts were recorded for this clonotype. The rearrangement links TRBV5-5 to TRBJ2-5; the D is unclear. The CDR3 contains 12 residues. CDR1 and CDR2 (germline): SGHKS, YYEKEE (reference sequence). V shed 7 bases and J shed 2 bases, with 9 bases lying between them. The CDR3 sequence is CASGPRQETQYF. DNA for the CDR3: TGTGCCAGCGGCCCAAGACAAGAGACCCAGTACTTC. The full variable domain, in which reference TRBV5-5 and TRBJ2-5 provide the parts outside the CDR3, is DAGVTQSPTHLIKTRGQQVTLRCSPISGHKSVSWYQQVLGQGPQFIFQYYEKEERGRGNFPDRFSARQFPNYSSELNVNALLLGDSALYLCASGPRQETQYFGPGTRLLVL.

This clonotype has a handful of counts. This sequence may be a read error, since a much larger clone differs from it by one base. The CDR3 region is CASSPRGASYNEQFF. The CDR3, as DNA: TGTGCCAGCAGCCCCCGGGGGGCCTCCTACAATGAGCAGTTCTTC. The chain combines TRBV7-2 with TRBJ2-1; a possible D gene is TRBD2 (7 bases). V lost 5 bases and J 0 bases, leaving 11 bases between the germline ends. Germline assignment: CDR1 SGHTA and CDR2 FQGNSA. The CDR3 loop spans 15 amino acids.

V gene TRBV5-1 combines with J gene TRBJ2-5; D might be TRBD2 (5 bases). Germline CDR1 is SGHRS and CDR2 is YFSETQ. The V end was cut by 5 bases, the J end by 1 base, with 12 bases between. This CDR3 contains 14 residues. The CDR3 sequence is CASRRGFGQETQYF. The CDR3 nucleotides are TGCGCCAGCAGACGGGGATTCGGCCAAGAGACCCAGTACTTC.

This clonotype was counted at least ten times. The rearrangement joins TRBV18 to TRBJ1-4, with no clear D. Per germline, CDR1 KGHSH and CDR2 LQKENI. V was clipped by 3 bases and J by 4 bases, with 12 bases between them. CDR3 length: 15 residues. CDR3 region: CASSPDIVRNEKLFF. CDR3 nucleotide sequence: TGTGCCAGCTCACCGGATATTGTCCGTAATGAAAAACTGTTTTTT.

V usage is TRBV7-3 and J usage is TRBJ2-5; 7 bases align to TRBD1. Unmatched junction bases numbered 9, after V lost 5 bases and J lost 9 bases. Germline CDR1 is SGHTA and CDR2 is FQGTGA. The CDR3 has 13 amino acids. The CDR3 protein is CASSPTGPQAQYF. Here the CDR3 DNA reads TGTGCCAGCAGCCCGACAGGGCCCCAGGCCCAGTACTTC.

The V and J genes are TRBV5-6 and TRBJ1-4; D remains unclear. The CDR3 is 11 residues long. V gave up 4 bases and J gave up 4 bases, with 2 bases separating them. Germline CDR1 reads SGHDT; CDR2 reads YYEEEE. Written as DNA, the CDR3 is TGTGCCAGCAGCGTTAATGAAAAACTGTTTTTT. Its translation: CASSVNEKLFF.

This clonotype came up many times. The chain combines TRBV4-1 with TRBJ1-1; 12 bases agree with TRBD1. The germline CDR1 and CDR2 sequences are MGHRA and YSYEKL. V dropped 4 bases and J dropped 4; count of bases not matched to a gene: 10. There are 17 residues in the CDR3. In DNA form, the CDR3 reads TGCGCCAGCAGCCCAGGGACAGGGGGCCTCAGAAGCACTGAAGCTTTCTTT. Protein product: CASSPGTGGLRSTEAFF.